Below, one T cell receptor beta chain is given with its context. This entry belongs to a study of shared clonotypes between healthy human individuals. Study as a whole: The donor pool was made up of two women and a few men aged 18 to 49. Researchers assigned three CD4 naive, three CD4 memory, two CD8 naive and one CD8 memory plate to each donor.

In the sorted-subset replicate PCRs, approximately 200 ng DNA, 25,000 to 30,000 T cell genomes, was used. In the authors' methods: Junction-only immunoSEQ sequences carried no quality scores, so filtering differed. Assay used: immunoSEQ multiplex PCR; TCRdb lists only in-frame clones, some missing. V, J and clone size were drawn from that table, and D and trimming were deduced from the DNA. This sample has some 2,500,000 clones; 93% occur once, and the top ten carry 0.36%. Germline CDR1 and CDR2: SNHLY and FYNNEI. V shed 7 bases and J 6 bases; nucleotides not matched to a gene: 11. The CDR3 has 15 amino acids.

This sequence joins TRBV2 and TRBJ2-3; 9 nucleotides line up with TRBD1. The sequencing input was naive CD4+ T cells from PBMCs. Subset described: CD45RA+ positively selected. The receptor was isolated from a man between 18 and 29 years old in good health. Some clones in this sample may be carry-over from other donors' samples. The CDR3 here is CASNPDRGRFDTQYF. The CDR3 nucleotides read TGTGCCAGCAATCCGGACAGGGGAAGATTCGATACGCAGTATTTT.